The 22 T cell receptor beta chains below all came from one sample that was sequenced in a study of technical replicates of blood from a handful of donors. This table comes from immunoSEQ multiplex PCR, and its TCRdb copy is limited to in-frame clones, with some not included. The sample contains fewer than 75,000 clones, roughly 93% of which appear only once. The specimen sequenced was T cells isolated from PBMCs. These receptors were collected from a human donor in good health.

The V call is TRBV9, the J call TRBJ2-4, with 7 bases aligning to TRBD1. The CDR3 loop spans 17 amino acids. V was pared by 4 bases and J by 3 bases, with 13 bases of the junction left unmatched. Germline assignment: CDR1 SGDLS and CDR2 YYNGEE. CDR3 in DNA: TGTGCCAGCAGCTCTTCCCACCGGGACAGAGTCAAAAACATTCAGTACTTC. This sequence encodes CASSSSHRDRVKNIQYF. The full variable domain, completed using reference TRBV9 and TRBJ2-4, is DSGVTQTPKHLITATGQRVTLRCSPRSGDLSVYWYQQSLDQGLQFLIQYYNGEERAKGNILERFSAQQFPDLHSELNLSSLELGDSALYFCASSSSHRDRVKNIQYFGAGTRLSVL.

V and J are TRBV6-6 and TRBJ2-4; the D gene is possibly TRBD2 (5 bases). V gave up 1 base and J gave up 7 bases, with 11 bases separating them. CDR3 length: 14 amino acids. Germline V gives CDR1 MNHNY, CDR2 SVGAGI (reference sequence). CDR3 nucleotide sequence: TGTGCCAGCAGTTACTTCGAGGAGGAGAACATTCAGTACTTC. It encodes CASSYFEEENIQYF.

The rearrangement joins TRBV6-5 to TRBJ1-1; D perhaps matches TRBD1 (5 bases). There are 15 residues in the CDR3. The V end was cut by 0 bases, the J end by 0 bases, with 8 bases between. Looked up from germline, CDR1 is MNHEY and CDR2 is SVGAGI. The CDR3 loop reads CASSYSAGLNTEAFF. CDR3 DNA sequence: TGTGCCAGCAGTTACTCGGCAGGGCTGAACACTGAAGCTTTCTTT.

Points on this clone: A read error may produce the germline difference seen at one junction end. V usage is TRBV7-7 and J usage is TRBJ1-1; 7 bases are a match to TRBD1. CDR1 and CDR2 from the germline V gene are SSHAT and FNYEAQ (reference sequence). CDR3 length equals 19 residues. DNA for the CDR3: TGTGCTAGCAGCCCTCCAGACCAAACGACAGGGCCCGGGGACACTGAAGCTTTCTTT. Residues: CASSPPDQTTGPGDTEAFF.

This chain connects TRBV4-1 to TRBJ1-5; D is perhaps TRBD1 (5 bases). Germline lookup yields CDR1 MGHRA and CDR2 YSYEKL. Trimming took off 0 bases at V and 2 bases at J, with 17 bases between the two ends. The CDR3 spans 18 residues. CDR3 amino acids: CASSQELGRIKGNQPQHF. In DNA, the CDR3 is TGCGCCAGCAGCCAAGAGCTGGGGCGGATAAAGGGCAATCAGCCCCAGCATTTT.

The V call is TRBV6-5, the J call TRBJ1-5; weak D call: TRBD1 (6 bases). The germline V and J ends were trimmed by 2 bases and 3 bases, with 11 bases remaining between them. The CDR3 runs to 15 residues. Germline V gives CDR1 MNHEY, CDR2 SVGAGI. CDR3 sequence: CASSYRGGINQPQHF. The CDR3 DNA is TGTGCCAGCAGTTACAGAGGGGGAATCAATCAGCCCCAGCATTTT.

The chain has TRBV5-6 and TRBJ2-7; TRBD2 agrees at 9 bases. This CDR3 spans 15 amino acids. The V gene's germline CDR1 is SGHDT and CDR2 YYEEEE. With 4 bases clipped from V and 2 bases from J, the junction kept 7 bases outside the gene matches. CDR3 sequence reads: CASSTPSGTTYEQYF. The CDR3 coding sequence is TGTGCCAGCAGCACTCCTAGCGGGACTACCTACGAGCAGTACTTC.

The V and J genes are TRBV4-2 and TRBJ2-1; D is uncertain. This CDR3 has 14 residues. Looked up from germline, CDR1 is LGHNA and CDR2 is YNFKEQ. Between the trimmed V and J ends, which lost 0 bases and 8 bases, there was a span of 11 bases. This CDR3 reads CASSQDLGIHEQFF. Here the CDR3 DNA reads TGTGCCAGCAGCCAAGACCTGGGCATCCATGAGCAGTTCTTC.

The gene calls are TRBV7-8 and TRBJ2-3, with a tentative D call TRBD2 (7 bases). V gave up 10 bases and J gave up 5 bases, with 22 bases separating them. CDR1 SGHVS and CDR2 FQNEAQ come from the germline V gene. The CDR3 length is 15 residues. The CDR3 here is CATHPWGGRVDTQYF. CDR3 nucleotide sequence: TGTGCCACTCATCCTTGGGGGGGGCGGGTAGATACGCAGTATTTT.

V gene TRBV14 combines with J gene TRBJ2-7; no reliable D call. V was clipped by 3 bases and J by 4 bases, with 19 bases between them. CDR1 is SGHDN and CDR2 is FVKESK in the germline V gene. The CDR3 consists of 16 residues. CDR3 sequence: CASSHLVGITTYEQYF. CDR3 DNA: TGTGCCAGCAGCCATTTGGTTGGTATTACTACTTACGAGCAGTACTTC.

This clone showed up just a few times. The chain recombines TRBV7-8 with TRBJ2-7, with TRBD2 identical over 12 bases. This CDR3 region has 15 residues. V lost 4 bases to trimming and J lost 3 bases; unmatched junction nucleotides: 4. Germline assignment: CDR1 SGHVS and CDR2 FQNEAQ. DNA of the CDR3: TGTGCCAGCAGCTCTACTAGCGGGGGGCTCTACGAGCAGTACTTC. It codes for CASSSTSGGLYEQYF.

V and J are TRBV6-1 and TRBJ2-1; 10 nucleotides agree with TRBD2. The length of the CDR3 is 17 residues. Looked up from germline, CDR1 is MNHNS and CDR2 is SASEGT. After removal of 6 bases from V and 0 bases from J, the junction contained 8 bases not matched to a gene. In nucleotides, the CDR3 is TGTGCCAGCAGCGAAACTCTAGCGGGAGTCTCCTACAATGAGCAGTTCTTC. This encodes CASSETLAGVSYNEQFF.

J is TRBJ1-1 and V is TRBV27, with D possibly being TRBD1 (5 bases). The CDR3 sequence is 13 residues long. Trimming removed 5 bases from V and 5 bases from J, with 12 bases in between. The germline V gene encodes CDR1 MNHEY and CDR2 SMNVEV (reference sequence). The CDR3: CASSKGYRTEAFF. The CDR3 DNA follows: TGTGCCAGCAGTAAGGGGTATCGGACTGAAGCTTTCTTT.

The rearrangement joins TRBV25-1 to TRBJ2-7; TRBD2 might be the D (6 bases). Trimming took 3 bases from V and 4 from J, leaving 16 bases between them. Germline CDR1 is MGHDK and CDR2 is SYGVNS. The length of the CDR3 is 15 residues. CDR3 sequence: CASSDPGTSGYEQYF. In nucleotides, the CDR3 is TGTGCCAGCAGTGACCCCGGGACTTCTGGGTACGAGCAGTACTTC.

J is TRBJ1-4 and V is TRBV10-3; 8 nucleotides agree with TRBD1. V gave up 10 bases and J gave up 2 bases; unmatched junction bases: 6. This CDR3 spans 14 amino acids. Germline assignment: CDR1 ENHRY and CDR2 SYGVKD. In nucleotides, the CDR3 is TGTGCCACGAAACAGGGGGGGACTAATGAAAAACTGTTTTTT. It translates to CATKQGGTNEKLFF.

This chain links TRBV7-9 with TRBJ1-5, with 8 bases identical to TRBD1. J gave up 6 bases and V 4 bases, and 14 bases lay outside the gene matches. This CDR3 spans 17 amino acids. Germline loops: CDR1 SEHNR, CDR2 FQNEAQ (reference sequence). The CDR3 region has the DNA TGTGCCAGCAGCTACGGGACCACAGGGGGAAGGCGTCAGCCCCAGCATTTT. Translating gives CASSYGTTGGRRQPQHF.

V is TRBV11-2 and J is TRBJ2-5, with 11 bases fitting TRBD2. Germline-derived CDR1 and CDR2 are SGHAT and FQNNGV. The trim removed 6 bases at V and 5 bases at J, leaving 17 bases unmatched. The CDR3 is made up of 18 amino acids. The CDR3 DNA is TGTGCCAGCAGTTTGATAGCGGGAGGGCCGGGAGTTGGGGAGACCCAGTACTTC. This gives the protein CASSLIAGGPGVGETQYF.

The genes are TRBV6-1 and TRBJ1-1, with 7 bases fitting TRBD1. V was pared by 6 bases and J by 0 bases, with 4 bases of the junction left unmatched. Looked up from germline, CDR1 is MNHNS and CDR2 is SASEGT. This CDR3 comprises 14 residues. DNA for the CDR3: TGTGCCAGCAGCCCGGACAGGATGAACACTGAAGCTTTCTTT. Amino acid sequence: CASSPDRMNTEAFF.

The CDR3 here is CASSGRGAETQYF. The CDR3 DNA sequence: TGTGCCAGCAGCGGGCGGGGGGCTGAGACCCAGTACTTC. The chain uses TRBV11-3 and TRBJ2-5; 8 nucleotides line up with TRBD2. Trimming at V came to 5 bases and at J to 5 bases, leaving 4 bases not matched to a gene. The CDR3 totals 13 residues. Germline-derived CDR1 and CDR2 are SGHNT and YENEEA. The variable domain in full, with the rest retrieved from reference TRBV11-3 and TRBJ2-5, is EAGVVQSPRYKIIEKKQPVAFWCNPISGHNTLYWYLQNLGQGPELLIRYENEEAVDDSQLPKDRFSAERLKGVDSTLKIQPAELGDSAVYLCASSGRGAETQYFGPGTRLLVL.

The rearrangement uses TRBV29-1 and TRBJ2-7; D is unclear. CDR1 SQVTM and CDR2 ANQGSEA come from the germline V gene. This CDR3 has 12 amino acids. The V gene lost 2 bases and the J gene lost 3 bases, with 8 bases spanning the gap. The DNA for the CDR3 is TGCAGCGTTGAACGCGGCAGCTACGAGCAGTACTTC. This encodes CSVERGSYEQYF.

V gene TRBV16 combines with J gene TRBJ1-5, with TRBD1 as a possible D gene (5 bases). CDR3 length: 16 amino acids. Germline lookup yields CDR1 KGHSY and CDR2 FQNENV. The V end was cut by 4 bases, the J end by 4 bases, with 17 bases between. This chain's CDR3 is CASSPLLRDLNQPQHF. CDR3 DNA: TGTGCCAGCAGCCCCCTTCTAAGGGACTTGAATCAGCCCCAGCATTTT.

V and J are TRBV19 and TRBJ2-1; D is possibly TRBD2 (5 bases). Germline CDR1 reads LNHDA; CDR2 reads SQIVND (reference sequence). The ends were cut back, 4 bases at V and 2 bases at J, with 12 bases in the middle. The CDR3 covers 15 residues. The CDR3 bases are TGTGCCAGTAGTAATAAAGGAGGTCCCTACAATGAGCAGTTCTTC. Translation gives CASSNKGGPYNEQFF.